The 24 T cell receptor beta chains below all came from one sample that was sequenced in a study of CD4 T cells in relation to SARS-CoV-2 and coronaviruses. Sequenced by immunoSEQ multiplex PCR; TCRdb stores in-frame clones only, minus some. The sample lists about 24,000 clones, about 75% seen once, with 12% in the top ten. Their antigen targets remain unknown. CD4+ T cells from unexposed donors were obtained before the COVID-19 pandemic (2011-2018). CD4+ T cells were isolated from the cells after 10 days of culture. The source material was CD4+ T cells from PBMCs, cultured in vitro. The receptors here all came from a human donor in good health.

The chain carries TRBV5-1 and TRBJ1-4; TRBD1 agrees at 8 bases. This CDR3 has 14 amino acids. J lost 8 bases, V lost 5 bases, and 8 bases had no gene match. The V gene's germline CDR1 is SGHRS and CDR2 YFSETQ. DNA for the CDR3: TGCGCCAGCAGTCAGACAGGGGCGGTGGAAAAACTGTTTTTT. This codes for CASSQTGAVEKLFF.

V is TRBV18 and J is TRBJ2-5; unclear D gene. The ends were cut back, 2 bases at V and 5 bases at J, with 9 bases in the middle. Germline loops: CDR1 KGHSH, CDR2 LQKENI. The CDR3 is 13 residues long. DNA for the CDR3: TGTGCCAGCTCACCAGGGCTAGGGGAGACCCAGTACTTC. Its protein product is CASSPGLGETQYF.

Concerning this clone: The same CDR3 is also encoded by other DNA sequences in this sample. CDR3 sequence (DNA): TGTGCCAGCAGCTCCAGCTCTGGGGCCAACGTCCTGACTTTC. Its protein product is CASSSSSGANVLTF. This sequence joins TRBV5-5 and TRBJ2-6; D uncertain. The CDR3 has 14 residues. CDR1 is SGHKS and CDR2 is YYEKEE in the germline V gene (reference sequence). The V end was cut by 3 bases, the J end by 0 bases, with 4 bases between. Based on the CDR3 plus reference TRBV5-5 and TRBJ2-6, the full variable domain is DAGVTQSPTHLIKTRGQQVTLRCSPISGHKSVSWYQQVLGQGPQFIFQYYEKEERGRGNFPDRFSARQFPNYSSELNVNALLLGDSALYLCASSSSSGANVLTFGAGSRLTVL.

The V and J genes are TRBV3-1 (or the pseudogene TRBV3-2) and TRBJ2-7; 8 nucleotides match TRBD2. V gave up 6 bases and J gave up 6 bases; unmatched junction bases: 7. The CDR3 runs to 13 residues. Germline V CDR1 and CDR2: LGHDT, YNNKEL (reference sequence). The CDR3 here is CASRKSGRSEQYF. In nucleotides, the CDR3 is TGTGCCAGCAGAAAAAGCGGGAGAAGCGAGCAGTACTTC.

A note on this clone: Compared with germline, one end of the junction differs, possibly owing to a read error. The gene calls are TRBV27 and TRBJ1-4, with TRBD1 matching over 7 bases. In germline, CDR1 is MNHEY, CDR2 SMNVEV (reference sequence). The CDR3 is 15 amino acids. CDR3 protein: CASSLRDSFNEKLFF. The CDR3 DNA follows: TGTGCCAGCAGTTTACGGGACAGTTTTAATGAGAAACTGTTTTTT.

The V call is TRBV3-1 (or the pseudogene TRBV3-2), the J call TRBJ2-1; the match to TRBD2 covers 9 bases. Germline-derived CDR1 and CDR2 are LGHDT and YNNKEL (reference sequence). The CDR3 consists of 12 residues. The CDR3 sequence: CGASGTRNEQFF. CDR3 nucleotide sequence: TGTGGAGCTAGCGGGACCCGCAATGAGCAGTTCTTC.

This clone was observed a single time. The chain recombines TRBV6-4 with TRBJ2-6; D remains unclear. Germline V CDR1 and CDR2: MRHNA, SNTAGT. The CDR3 is 16 amino acids. The V gene lost 3 bases and the J gene lost 2 bases, with 11 bases spanning the gap. The CDR3 DNA sequence: TGTGCCAGCAGTGAATCGCCTGGGGCTGGGGCCAACGTCCTGACTTTC. It translates to CASSESPGAGANVLTF.

In nucleotides, the CDR3 is TGTGCCAGCAGTTACTCGATCCTGGGGGGGGGCGAGCAGTACTTC. Its protein is CASSYSILGGGEQYF. The rearrangement uses TRBV6-5 and TRBJ2-7, with 7 bases matching TRBD2. The V segment lost 0 bases and the J segment 6 bases; nucleotides outside the gene matches: 8. Germline CDR1 and CDR2: MNHEY and SVGAGI. The CDR3 length is 15 residues.

The rearrangement joins TRBV14 to TRBJ2-7; D gene unclear. V lost 8 bases and J lost 0, with 14 bases in between. The germline gives CDR1 SGHDN, CDR2 FVKESK. The CDR3 contains 14 residues. The CDR3 sequence is CASSGQPSSYEQYF. CDR3 nucleotide sequence: TGTGCCAGCTCTGGGCAACCTTCCTCCTACGAGCAGTACTTC.

This chain links TRBV5-1 with TRBJ2-7; D gene ambiguous. V was cut by 5 bases and J by 0 bases, with 9 bases left in between. The CDR3 runs 13 residues. Per the germline V gene, CDR1 is SGHRS and CDR2 is YFSETQ. The CDR3 protein is CASRGQSSYEQYF. The CDR3 DNA reads as TGCGCCAGCAGAGGGCAAAGCTCCTACGAGCAGTACTTC.

The chain uses TRBV7-8 and TRBJ2-1, with D possibly being TRBD2 (8 bases). CDR1 is SGHVS and CDR2 is FQNEAQ in the germline V gene. V lost 3 bases to trimming and J lost 15 bases, with 18 bases between them. The CDR3 extends over 13 amino acids. For the CDR3, the DNA is TGTGCCAGCAGCTTGTTAGCGGGAAGGGGGCGGTTCTTC. Translating it yields CASSLLAGRGRFF.

V gene TRBV6-1 combines with J gene TRBJ1-2; D is perhaps TRBD1 (5 bases). Germline V gene lookup returns CDR1 MNHNS and CDR2 SASEGT. V was trimmed by 3 bases and J by 7 bases, leaving 9 bases between them. The CDR3 has 12 residues. CDR3: CASSETVGGYTF. Here the CDR3 DNA reads TGTGCCAGCAGTGAGACAGTAGGTGGCTACACCTTC.

This clone was counted a single time. The chain couples TRBV9 to TRBJ2-1; 8 bases line up with TRBD2. The CDR3 covers 16 residues. Per germline, CDR1 SGDLS and CDR2 YYNGEE. J lost 9 bases, V lost 4 bases, and 15 bases had no gene match. CDR3 loop: CASSHPGGGGRGEQFF. DNA for the CDR3: TGTGCCAGCAGCCACCCCGGGGGCGGGGGGCGAGGTGAGCAGTTCTTC.

By share of the sample, this clone is large. This chain connects TRBV7-2 to TRBJ2-7; TRBD2 matches 11 bases. With 5 bases clipped from V and 7 bases from J, the junction kept 10 bases outside the gene matches. Germline lookup yields CDR1 SGHTA and CDR2 FQGNSA. CDR3 length: 15 residues. CDR3 bases: TGTGCCAGCAGCCCCTACCTAGCGGGAGGATCTGAGCAGTACTTC. Its protein product is CASSPYLAGGSEQYF.

The rearrangement joins TRBV5-5 to TRBJ1-3; D is perhaps TRBD1 (6 bases). The CDR3 spans 16 residues. Germline lookup yields CDR1 SGHKS and CDR2 YYEKEE (reference sequence). Trimming took 5 bases from V and 0 from J, leaving 15 bases between them. The CDR3 sequence is CASSYRDVDSGNTIYF. The CDR3 DNA reads as TGTGCCAGCAGTTACAGGGACGTGGACTCTGGAAACACCATATATTTT.

This clone showed up just a few times. The chain couples TRBV28 to TRBJ2-7; the match to TRBD1 covers 10 bases. The V gene end was trimmed by 6 bases and the J gene end by 4 bases; junction bases not matched to a gene: 12. There are 16 residues in the CDR3. Germline V gene sequence: CDR1 MDHEN, CDR2 SYDVKM. The CDR3, as DNA: TGTGCCAGCAGGGACAGGGGGTACGGGATGGGGTACGAGCAGTACTTC. Translation: CASRDRGYGMGYEQYF.

CDR3 protein: CATSRDKNGYTF. The DNA of the CDR3 is TGTGCCACCAGCAGAGATAAGAATGGCTACACCTTC. The chain links TRBV15 to TRBJ1-2; D uncertain. The CDR3 is made up of 12 amino acids. Deletions cut 0 bases from V and 6 bases from J, with 5 bases between. CDR1 is LNHNV, CDR2 YYDKDF, per germline (reference sequence).

The chain carries TRBV5-1 and TRBJ2-5; D is possibly TRBD2 (5 bases). V lost 4 bases, J lost 5 bases, and 21 bases lay in between. Germline V gives CDR1 SGHRS, CDR2 YFSETQ. The CDR3 spans 16 residues. DNA for the CDR3: TGCGCCAGCAGCCCGGAACTTAGCAGGACTTCTGAGACCCAGTACTTC. Its translation is CASSPELSRTSETQYF. Combining the CDR3 with reference TRBV5-1 and TRBJ2-5 gives the whole variable domain KAGVTQTPRYLIKTRGQQVTLSCSPISGHRSVSWYQQTPGQGLQFLFEYFSETQRNKGNFPGRFSGRQFSNSRSEMNVSTLELGDSALYLCASSPELSRTSETQYFGPGTRLLVL.

V and J are TRBV14 and TRBJ1-6; D is possibly TRBD1 (5 bases). Germline V gene lookup returns CDR1 SGHDN and CDR2 FVKESK. The CDR3 runs to 16 residues. V was cut by 4 bases and J by 7 bases, with 17 bases left in between. The CDR3 loop reads CASSRPSDQGNSPLHF. The CDR3 bases are TGTGCCAGCAGCCGCCCATCGGACCAGGGAAATTCACCCCTCCACTTT.

The CDR3 sequence is CASSPRPGQGASGANVLTF. The CDR3 DNA follows: TGTGCCAGCTCACCTCGCCCGGGACAGGGGGCCTCTGGGGCCAACGTCCTGACTTTC. V and J are TRBV18 and TRBJ2-6; 12 bases line up with TRBD1. J gave up 0 bases and V 3 bases, and 6 bases lay outside the gene matches. The CDR3 extends over 19 amino acids. Germline values: CDR1 KGHSH, CDR2 LQKENI.

This chain links TRBV7-9 with TRBJ2-4; D possibly corresponds to TRBD1 (6 bases). CDR3 length: 13 amino acids. CDR1 is SEHNR and CDR2 is FQNEAQ in the germline V gene (reference sequence). V lost 8 bases to trimming and J lost 8 bases, with 16 bases between them. The CDR3 bases are TGTGCCAGCGGAGTCACAGGGACGGACATTCAGTACTTC. Translating gives CASGVTGTDIQYF.

The chain has TRBV28 and TRBJ1-2; D is perhaps TRBD1 (6 bases). The CDR3 is 13 residues long. Germline loops: CDR1 MDHEN, CDR2 SYDVKM. Trimming stripped 6 bases from V and 8 bases from J, with 16 bases between. The CDR3 sequence: CASSSDPRGGYTF. The CDR3 coding sequence is TGTGCCAGCAGCTCCGACCCAAGGGGGGGCTACACCTTC.

This chain uses TRBV7-7 with TRBJ2-5; maybe TRBD1 (6 bases). Germline CDR1 reads SSHAT; CDR2 reads FNYEAQ (reference sequence). CDR3 length: 14 amino acids. V dropped 3 bases and J dropped 1 base, with 9 bases sitting between them. The CDR3 sequence: CASSLDSFQETQYF. The CDR3, as DNA: TGTGCCAGCAGCTTGGACAGCTTCCAAGAGACCCAGTACTTC.

J is TRBJ2-7 and V is TRBV14; D possibly corresponds to TRBD2 (6 bases). CDR1 is SGHDN and CDR2 is FVKESK in the germline V gene. Trimming left V 3 bases short and J 3 bases short, with 18 bases between. The CDR3 totals 16 residues. CDR3 DNA sequence: TGTGCCAGCAGCCACCTGACAGCGGGCCATATCTACGAGCAGTACTTC. Residues: CASSHLTAGHIYEQYF.